This record covers a single T cell receptor (beta chain). The assay was immunoSEQ multiplex PCR, and TCRdb's table has in-frame clones only and misses some. The sample contains 100,000 to 150,000 clones, about 84% of which appear only once. Trimming took 5 bases from V and 1 from J; bases not matched to a gene: 6. Germline loops: CDR1 LNHDA, CDR2 SQIVND (reference sequence). The CDR3 is 15 residues long. The entry originates in a study of blood T cell repertoires in COVID-19. The specimen sequenced was peripheral blood. This TCR derives from a woman aged 55-70 years with acute or convalescent COVID-19. This chain links TRBV19 with TRBJ1-1; 8 nucleotides agree with TRBD1. CDR3 residues: CASSASGTGNTEAFF. In DNA form, the CDR3 reads TGTGCCAGTAGTGCATCAGGGACAGGGAACACTGAAGCTTTCTTT.